This TCR beta chain was retrieved from a study of regulatory T cells in long-lasting Graves disease. As for the study in general: The criterion for persistent Graves' disease was over 5 years of antithyroid drugs with positive TSH receptor antibodies.

Overall study findings and caveats: Patients with persistent Graves' had lower TCR diversity than newly diagnosed patients.

In regard to this clonotype: What it recognizes is unknown.

The CDR3 contains 15 residues. V was shortened by 2 bases and J by 6 bases, with 16 bases between the two germline ends. CDR1 and CDR2 (germline): SGHTA, FQGTGA. Arm-PCR of CDR3 regions and iRepertoire HTBI primers were the basis on which TCR beta libraries were built. TCRdb used MiXCR to reprocess the multiplex PCR reads, holding one entry per CDR3 protein. The table shows about 400,000 distinct CDR3 sequences, with about a fifth occurring only once. Time point in this sample: persistent/refractory GD, antithyroid drugs over 5 years with positive TRAb. From RNA extracted from PBMCs, the TCR library was made. With EDTA tubes as the receptacles, approximately 8.2 milliliters of peripheral blood were drawn.

The J gene is TRBJ2-5, the V gene TRBV7-3; D is possibly TRBD1 or TRBD2 (6 bases each). The specimen was peripheral blood mononuclear cells (PBMCs), collected when the disease was refractory, from a patient treated with antithyroid drugs. The sequence was obtained from a female donor with Graves disease. CDR3: CASSLGGLPTQTQYF. CDR3 sequence (DNA): TGTGCCAGCAGCTTAGGGGGGCTACCCACCCAGACCCAGTACTTC. The complete variable domain, with remaining parts taken from reference TRBV7-3 and TRBJ2-5, reads GAGVSQTPSNKVTEKGKYVELRCDPISGHTALYWYRQSLGQGPEFLIYFQGTGAADDSGLPNDRFFAVRPEGSVSTLKIQRTERGDSAVYLCASSLGGLPTQTQYFGPGTRLLVL.